This record looks at one T cell receptor (beta chain) sequence and its context. It is unclear where the CDR3 begins or ends on the DNA, so no DNA is shown, and the CDR3 is as TCRdb lists it. This record comes from a study of regulatory T cells in long-lasting Graves disease. As for time point: newly diagnosed GD, antithyroid drugs for less than 3 months. Researchers made the TCR library from RNA that was extracted from PBMCs. The source of the patients was an endocrinology department in Xi'an, China. Counting both end residues, the CDR3 totals 15 amino acids. Germline CDR1 SGHRS, CDR2 YFSETQ. Building the TCR beta libraries relied on iRepertoire HTBI primers, and CDR3 regions underwent Arm-PCR. TCRdb itself ran the multiplex PCR reads through MiXCR, one entry per CDR3 protein. The table has roughly 420,000 distinct CDR3 sequences, around 13% seen once. These data are also associated with another study on T cells in Graves' hyperthyroidism and ophthalmopathy.

The sequencing here drew on peripheral blood mononuclear cells (PBMCs), taken at new diagnosis, from a patient treated with antithyroid drugs. The J gene is TRBJ1-1, the V gene TRBV5-1; the table's D gene call, TRBD1, was not cross checked with the DNA. The source is a woman aged 45-59 years with Graves disease. The CDR3 here is CASSLVGQGNTEASF.